This is a list of T cell receptor beta chains from one sample in a study of sequential checkpoint blockade in melanoma. Assay used: immunoSEQ multiplex PCR; TCRdb lists only in-frame clones, some missing. The repertoire holds over 15,000 clones, with 65% to 75% as singletons. The sample was CD8+ T cells sorted from blood (inferred from file names), taken from a patient given nivolumab and ipilimumab in sequence. Receptor source: a human donor with melanoma. The CDR3 runs from the conserved cysteine through the conserved F or W. D genes are given only for firm matches. Part of the rows lack a size; the others show once, few, many or a class for expanded clones.

abundance: once
v_gene: TRBV6-5
d_gene: -
j_gene: TRBJ1-4
CDR3aa: CASSRRGPNEKLFF
CDR3nt: TGTGCCAGCAGCCGACGAGGCCCTAATGAAAAACTGTTTTTT

abundance: -
v_gene: TRBV9
d_gene: TRBD1
j_gene: TRBJ1-2
CDR3aa: CASSTRDRVHFYGYTF
CDR3nt: TGTGCCAGCAGCACACGGGACAGGGTTCACTTCTATGGCTACACCTTC

abundance: -
v_gene: TRBV7-9
d_gene: TRBD1
j_gene: TRBJ1-2
CDR3aa: CASRAPGQGLGYTF
CDR3nt: TGTGCCAGCAGGGCTCCGGGACAGGGGCTTGGCTACACCTTC

abundance: -
v_gene: TRBV7-9
d_gene: -
j_gene: TRBJ2-3
CDR3aa: CASSPPPGDTQYF
CDR3nt: TGTGCCAGCAGTCCCCCCCCGGGGGATACGCAGTATTTT

abundance: medium-sized
v_gene: TRBV7-2
d_gene: TRBD2
j_gene: TRBJ2-4
CDR3aa: CASSLRAGEAKNIQYF
CDR3nt: TGTGCCAGCAGCTTACGAGCGGGAGAAGCCAAAAACATTCAGTACTTC

abundance: -
v_gene: TRBV9
d_gene: TRBD2
j_gene: TRBJ2-1
CDR3aa: CASSGGGGSYNEQFF
CDR3nt: TGTGCCAGCAGCGGTGGCGGGGGGTCCTACAATGAGCAGTTCTTC

abundance: few
v_gene: TRBV6-6
d_gene: TRBD1
j_gene: TRBJ2-7
CDR3aa: CASTGTGGLYEQYF
CDR3nt: TGTGCCAGCACCGGGACAGGGGGCTTGTACGAGCAGTACTTC

abundance: -
v_gene: TRBV5-4
d_gene: TRBD1
j_gene: TRBJ2-7
CDR3aa: CASSSGPGGDYEQYF
CDR3nt: TGTGCCAGCAGCTCCGGCCCAGGGGGAGACTACGAGCAGTACTTC

abundance: -
v_gene: TRBV29-1
d_gene: -
j_gene: TRBJ1-6
CDR3aa: CSVGWDSNSPLHF
CDR3nt: TGCAGCGTTGGTTGGGACTCTAATTCACCCCTCCACTTT

abundance: -
v_gene: TRBV7-9
d_gene: TRBD1
j_gene: TRBJ1-6
CDR3aa: CATEGATYNSPLHF
CDR3nt: TGTGCCACCGAGGGGGCAACCTATAATTCACCCCTCCACTTT

abundance: -
v_gene: TRBV9
d_gene: -
j_gene: TRBJ1-5
CDR3aa: CASSAGGPYQPQHF
CDR3nt: TGTGCCAGCAGCGCCGGGGGACCTTATCAGCCCCAGCATTTT

abundance: -
v_gene: TRBV11-3
d_gene: -
j_gene: TRBJ2-1
CDR3aa: CASSLGGGSRDEQFF
CDR3nt: TGTGCCAGCAGCTTAGGTGGGGGGAGCCGGGATGAGCAGTTCTTC

abundance: -
v_gene: TRBV6-5
d_gene: -
j_gene: TRBJ2-2
CDR3aa: CASSYGAHGELVF
CDR3nt: TGTGCCAGCAGTTACGGTGCACACGGGGAGCTGGTTTTT

abundance: few
v_gene: TRBV15
d_gene: TRBD1
j_gene: TRBJ1-2
CDR3aa: CATSREDRGSGYTF
CDR3nt: TGTGCCACCAGCAGAGAGGACAGGGGAAGTGGCTACACCTTC

abundance: -
v_gene: TRBV5-1
d_gene: -
j_gene: TRBJ2-5
CDR3aa: CASSLAGNVETQYF
CDR3nt: TGCGCCAGCAGCTTGGCAGGGAATGTAGAGACCCAGTACTTC

abundance: -
v_gene: TRBV2
d_gene: -
j_gene: TRBJ1-3
CDR3aa: CASSERGGGTGNTIYF
CDR3nt: TGTGCCAGCAGTGAAAGAGGCGGAGGGACTGGAAACACCATATATTTT

abundance: -
v_gene: TRBV7-9
d_gene: -
j_gene: TRBJ2-1
CDR3aa: CASSAESYRTSLSYNEQFF
CDR3nt: TGTGCCAGCAGCGCCGAGTCTTACAGGACAAGCCTCTCCTACAATGAGCAGTTCTTC

abundance: once
v_gene: TRBV7-6
d_gene: TRBD1
j_gene: TRBJ2-7
CDR3aa: CASSPLMTGTGEQYF
CDR3nt: TGTGCCAGCAGCCCCCTCATGACAGGGACCGGCGAGCAGTACTTC

abundance: -
v_gene: TRBV27
d_gene: -
j_gene: TRBJ2-5
CDR3aa: CASNKGPREETQYF
CDR3nt: TGTGCCAGCAACAAGGGCCCCAGGGAAGAGACCCAGTACTTC

abundance: -
v_gene: TRBV9
d_gene: -
j_gene: TRBJ1-2
CDR3aa: CASSVDPLDLGGYGYTF
CDR3nt: TGTGCCAGCAGCGTAGACCCCCTCGACCTCGGGGGCTATGGCTACACCTTC

abundance: -
v_gene: TRBV7-2
d_gene: -
j_gene: TRBJ1-2
CDR3aa: CASSHRTANYGYTF
CDR3nt: TGTGCCAGCAGCCACCGGACAGCAAACTATGGCTACACCTTC

abundance: once
v_gene: TRBV19
d_gene: TRBD1
j_gene: TRBJ2-7
CDR3aa: CASSSGQGYEQYF
CDR3nt: TGTGCCAGTAGTTCGGGACAGGGCTACGAGCAGTACTTC

abundance: -
v_gene: TRBV14
d_gene: -
j_gene: TRBJ1-1
CDR3aa: CASSLWGGPRINTEAFF
CDR3nt: TGTGCCAGCAGTCTCTGGGGGGGCCCCAGGATTAATACTGAAGCTTTCTTT

abundance: -
v_gene: TRBV10-2
d_gene: -
j_gene: TRBJ1-5
CDR3aa: CASSESGTLNQPQHF
CDR3nt: TGCGCCAGCAGTGAGTCTGGGACACTTAATCAGCCCCAGCATTTT

abundance: -
v_gene: TRBV19
d_gene: TRBD2
j_gene: TRBJ2-1
CDR3aa: CASSSLAGEGPEQFF
CDR3nt: TGTGCCAGTTCCTCTCTAGCGGGAGAAGGGCCTGAGCAGTTCTTC

abundance: -
v_gene: TRBV29-1
d_gene: -
j_gene: TRBJ1-2
CDR3aa: CSVLDQIGGNGYTF
CDR3nt: TGCAGCGTTCTAGACCAAATAGGTGGAAATGGCTACACCTTC

abundance: -
v_gene: TRBV5-8
d_gene: -
j_gene: TRBJ2-3
CDR3aa: CASSQPLGVDTQYF
CDR3nt: TGTGCCAGCAGCCAACCATTGGGAGTGGATACGCAGTATTTT

abundance: few
v_gene: TRBV6-5
d_gene: -
j_gene: TRBJ1-5
CDR3aa: CASSYSPGANQPQHF
CDR3nt: TGTGCCAGCAGTTACTCCCCAGGGGCCAATCAGCCCCAGCATTTT

abundance: -
v_gene: TRBV9
d_gene: TRBD2
j_gene: TRBJ2-1
CDR3aa: CASSVSAGGNEQFF
CDR3nt: TGTGCCAGCAGCGTTTCCGCGGGGGGGAATGAGCAGTTCTTC

abundance: -
v_gene: TRBV15
d_gene: TRBD1
j_gene: TRBJ2-7
CDR3aa: CATSKGTGDSYEQYF
CDR3nt: TGTGCCACCAGCAAGGGGACAGGGGATTCCTACGAGCAGTACTTC

abundance: few
v_gene: TRBV14
d_gene: TRBD2
j_gene: TRBJ2-1
CDR3aa: CASSRGLGVYNEQFF
CDR3nt: TGTGCCAGCAGCCGGGGACTAGGGGTCTACAATGAGCAGTTCTTC

abundance: medium-sized
v_gene: TRBV9
d_gene: -
j_gene: TRBJ1-3
CDR3aa: CASSTRTNPNTIYF
CDR3nt: TGTGCCAGCAGCACTAGGACTAACCCAAACACCATATATTTT

abundance: few
v_gene: TRBV27
d_gene: TRBD1
j_gene: TRBJ1-2
CDR3aa: CATWTGGFYGYTF
CDR3nt: TGTGCCACTTGGACAGGGGGCTTCTATGGCTACACCTTC

abundance: -
v_gene: TRBV7-6
d_gene: -
j_gene: TRBJ2-1
CDR3aa: CASSSVEGAYNEQFF
CDR3nt: TGTGCCAGCAGCAGCGTAGAAGGCGCTTACAATGAGCAGTTCTTC

abundance: -
v_gene: TRBV11-3
d_gene: TRBD1
j_gene: TRBJ2-7
CDR3aa: CASSLVGQGATSEQYF
CDR3nt: TGTGCCAGCAGCTTAGTCGGTCAGGGGGCTACGTCCGAGCAGTACTTC

abundance: -
v_gene: TRBV4-3
d_gene: TRBD1
j_gene: TRBJ1-1
CDR3aa: CASSQGSRGLGEAFF
CDR3nt: TGCGCCAGCAGCCAAGGGAGCAGGGGGCTCGGTGAAGCTTTCTTT

abundance: -
v_gene: TRBV7-9
d_gene: TRBD1
j_gene: TRBJ2-7
CDR3aa: CASSTGTAYEQYF
CDR3nt: TGTGCCAGCAGCACCGGGACAGCCTACGAGCAGTACTTC

abundance: -
v_gene: TRBV18
d_gene: TRBD1
j_gene: TRBJ1-5
CDR3aa: CASSPQGDLNQPQHF
CDR3nt: TGTGCCAGCTCACCGCAGGGGGACCTTAATCAGCCCCAGCATTTT

abundance: -
v_gene: TRBV29-1
d_gene: -
j_gene: TRBJ2-4
CDR3aa: CSVPTGNIQYF
CDR3nt: TGCAGCGTTCCTACGGGGAACATTCAGTACTTC

abundance: -
v_gene: TRBV7-9
d_gene: TRBD1
j_gene: TRBJ2-4
CDR3aa: CASSRAGTGDGIQYF
CDR3nt: TGTGCCAGCAGCCGCGCCGGGACAGGGGATGGCATTCAGTACTTC

abundance: -
v_gene: TRBV15
d_gene: -
j_gene: TRBJ2-5
CDR3aa: CATSRTARFQETQYF
CDR3nt: TGTGCCACCAGCAGAACAGCCCGATTCCAAGAGACCCAGTACTTC

abundance: -
v_gene: TRBV9
d_gene: -
j_gene: TRBJ2-1
CDR3aa: CASSVSPSYNEQFF
CDR3nt: TGTGCCAGCAGCGTATCCCCCAGTTACAATGAGCAGTTCTTC

abundance: -
v_gene: TRBV5-5
d_gene: TRBD2
j_gene: TRBJ2-1
CDR3aa: CASSFRASGYNEQFF
CDR3nt: TGTGCCAGCAGCTTCAGGGCTAGCGGATACAATGAGCAGTTCTTC

abundance: -
v_gene: TRBV4-3
d_gene: -
j_gene: TRBJ2-7
CDR3aa: CASSQERGNSYEQYF
CDR3nt: TGCGCCAGCAGCCAAGAGAGGGGGAACTCCTACGAGCAGTACTTC

abundance: -
v_gene: TRBV6-4
d_gene: -
j_gene: TRBJ1-6
CDR3aa: CASSYGGLRGSPLHF
CDR3nt: TGTGCCAGCAGTTACGGGGGACTAAGAGGATCACCCCTCCACTTT

abundance: -
v_gene: TRBV9
d_gene: TRBD1
j_gene: TRBJ2-5
CDR3aa: CASSVEGAGEETQYF
CDR3nt: TGTGCCAGCAGCGTAGAGGGGGCAGGGGAGGAGACCCAGTACTTC

abundance: few
v_gene: TRBV4-3
d_gene: -
j_gene: TRBJ2-1
CDR3aa: CASSQEWRGRVDEQFF
CDR3nt: TGCGCCAGCAGCCAAGAATGGAGGGGCCGGGTCGATGAGCAGTTCTTC

abundance: few
v_gene: TRBV19
d_gene: -
j_gene: TRBJ2-3
CDR3aa: CASSIDEAVQNTQYF
CDR3nt: TGTGCCAGTAGTATAGATGAGGCAGTACAAAATACGCAGTATTTT

abundance: -
v_gene: TRBV2
d_gene: TRBD2
j_gene: TRBJ2-1
CDR3aa: CASNKGSGGDPRNEQFF
CDR3nt: TGTGCCAGCAACAAGGGGAGCGGGGGGGACCCTCGCAATGAGCAGTTCTTC

abundance: -
v_gene: TRBV9
d_gene: TRBD2
j_gene: TRBJ2-1
CDR3aa: CASMREGYNEQFF
CDR3nt: TGTGCCAGCATGCGGGAGGGCTACAATGAGCAGTTCTTC

abundance: -
v_gene: TRBV19
d_gene: -
j_gene: TRBJ2-1
CDR3aa: CASSMPRGQFF
CDR3nt: TGTGCCAGTAGTATGCCTAGAGGGCAGTTCTTC

abundance: -
v_gene: TRBV7-3
d_gene: -
j_gene: TRBJ1-1
CDR3aa: CASSAGEATEAFF
CDR3nt: TGTGCCAGCAGCGCGGGGGAGGCCACTGAAGCTTTCTTT

abundance: once
v_gene: TRBV29-1
d_gene: -
j_gene: TRBJ2-1
CDR3aa: CSVEGWAGRNEQFF
CDR3nt: TGCAGCGTTGAGGGTTGGGCAGGGAGGAATGAGCAGTTCTTC